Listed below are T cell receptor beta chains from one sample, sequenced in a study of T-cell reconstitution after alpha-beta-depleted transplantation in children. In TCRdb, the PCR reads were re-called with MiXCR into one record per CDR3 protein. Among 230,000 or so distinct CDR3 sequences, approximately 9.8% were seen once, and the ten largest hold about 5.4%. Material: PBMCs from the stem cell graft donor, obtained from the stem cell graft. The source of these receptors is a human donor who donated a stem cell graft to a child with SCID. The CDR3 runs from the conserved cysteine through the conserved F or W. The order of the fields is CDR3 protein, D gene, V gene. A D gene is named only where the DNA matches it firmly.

CASSLSLHISYNEQFF | . | TRBV27
CSARGGIERGNEQFF | . | TRBV20-1
CASSLISGEGTQYF | . | TRBV5-1
CASSADWGPGATEAFF | . | TRBV7-9
CASSLVAGQPTYEQYF | . | TRBV7-2
CASRTMDEQFF | . | TRBV12-3/TRBV12-4
CSVVVQPQHF | . | TRBV29-1
CASSWTGVDSPLHF | TRBD1 | TRBV12-3/TRBV12-4
CASSLYIGQVPYEQYF | TRBD1 | TRBV7-2
CASSPFWDRDDEQFF | TRBD1 | TRBV18
CASSDGQGWNEQFF | . | TRBV2
CSAEMGYSNQPQHF | . | TRBV20-1
CASSQSTGWKDTGELFF | . | TRBV2
CASSPHPAVLPYEQYF | . | TRBV2
CASSSVGGSGENTGELFF | TRBD2 | TRBV5-6
CASRHTRTQYF | . | TRBV28
CASERLPGSSYEQYF | . | TRBV5-1
CASSTLTELSGNTIYF | . | TRBV6-2/TRBV6-3
CASSPGGPNQPQHF | TRBD1 | TRBV5-1
CASGQGGGYTF | TRBD1 | TRBV12-3/TRBV12-4
CASSLGGRRQFF | . | TRBV7-9
CASSPGTGGSYGYTF | TRBD1 | TRBV3-1
CASSPQGMNTEAFF | . | TRBV18
CANKPGVAGAGELFF | TRBD2 | TRBV10-1
CASREYSNQPQHF | . | TRBV2
CSASDRGELTFEQYF | . | TRBV20-1
CASSLGLHTEAFF | . | TRBV7-9
CASSSRQENYGYTF | . | TRBV5-5
CASSRAPDAKNIQYF | . | TRBV7-2
CASSLSGPINSPLHF | . | TRBV5-1
CASSYTGAGYGYTF | TRBD1 | TRBV9
CASSRQGQETQYF | TRBD1 | TRBV5-1
CASSFRPGDTEAFF | . | TRBV7-2
CASRTGTGNYGYTF | TRBD1 | TRBV19
CSARDWVRTVSTDTQYF | . | TRBV20-1
CAISPGTGAYEQYF | TRBD1 | TRBV10-3
CASSVGQGVNYGYTF | TRBD1 | TRBV9
CSASGGLADFGTQYF | TRBD2 | TRBV20-1
CASSVRPGTGLYGYTF | TRBD1 | TRBV9
CSVVSANSYEQYF | . | TRBV29-1